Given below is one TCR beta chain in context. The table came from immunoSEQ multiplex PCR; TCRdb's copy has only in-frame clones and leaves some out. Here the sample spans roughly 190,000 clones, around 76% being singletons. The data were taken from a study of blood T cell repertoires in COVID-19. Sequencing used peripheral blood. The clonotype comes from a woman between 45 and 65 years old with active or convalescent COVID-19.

The DNA of the CDR3 is TGTGCCAGCTCACCAAGGACAGACCAAGAGACCCAGTACTTC. Translation: CASSPRTDQETQYF. The genes are TRBV18 and TRBJ2-5, with TRBD1 as a possible D gene (6 bases). The CDR3 has 14 amino acids. V was clipped by 2 bases and J by 0 bases, with 7 bases between them. Germline values: CDR1 KGHSH, CDR2 LQKENI.